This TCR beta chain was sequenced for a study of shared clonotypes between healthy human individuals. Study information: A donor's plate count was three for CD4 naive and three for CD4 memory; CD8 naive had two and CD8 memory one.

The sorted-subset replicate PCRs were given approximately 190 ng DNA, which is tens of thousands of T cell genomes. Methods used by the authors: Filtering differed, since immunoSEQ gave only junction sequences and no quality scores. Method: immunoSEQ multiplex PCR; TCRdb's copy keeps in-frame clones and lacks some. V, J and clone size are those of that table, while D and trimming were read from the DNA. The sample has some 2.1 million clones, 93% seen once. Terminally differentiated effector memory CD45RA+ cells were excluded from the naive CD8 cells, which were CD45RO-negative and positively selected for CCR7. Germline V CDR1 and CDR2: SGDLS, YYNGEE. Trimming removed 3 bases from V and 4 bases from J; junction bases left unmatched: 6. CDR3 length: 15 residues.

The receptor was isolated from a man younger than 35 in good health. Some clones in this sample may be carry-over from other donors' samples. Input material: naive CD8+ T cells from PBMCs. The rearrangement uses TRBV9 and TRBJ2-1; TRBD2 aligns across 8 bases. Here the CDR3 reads CASSALGGRYNEQFF. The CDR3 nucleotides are TGTGCCAGCAGCGCCCTCGGCGGGAGGTACAATGAGCAGTTCTTC.